By frequency in the sample, the clone carrying this T cell receptor beta chain is medium-sized. The germline gives CDR1 LNHDA, CDR2 SQIVND (reference sequence). The CDR3 totals 13 residues. The V end was cut by 3 bases, the J end by 5 bases, with 8 bases between. BIOMED2 TRB-A/B primer pools were used in multiplex TRB PCR. MiXCR was run by TCRdb on the multiplex PCR reads, yielding one entry per CDR3 protein. The table lists some 21,000 distinct CDR3 sequences, approximately 30% of them singletons. This specimen comes from a study of T and B cells in COVID-19 patients. From blood, about 250-500 ng of genomic DNA served as TRB template.

V usage is TRBV19 and J usage is TRBJ2-1; D gene unclear. Sequenced input: blood. The TCR was taken from a human donor who had recovered from COVID-19. CDR3 nucleotide sequence: TGTGCCAGTAGTATGGGCACACACAATGAGCAGTTCTTC. The encoded protein is CASSMGTHNEQFF. Drawing the rest from reference TRBV19 and TRBJ2-1, the complete variable domain is DGGITQSPKYLFRKEGQNVTLSCEQNLNHDAMYWYRQDPGQGLRLIYYSQIVNDFQKGDIAEGYSVSREKKESFPLTVTSAQKNPTAFYLCASSMGTHNEQFFGPGTRLTVL.